The 22 T cell receptor beta chains below were found in one sample sequenced in a study of blood T cell repertoires in COVID-19. TCRdb's copy holds only in-frame clones and misses some; the assay was immunoSEQ multiplex PCR. The profile shows around 67,000 clones, about 68% of them singletons. The material sequenced was peripheral blood. The receptors originated from a woman aged 70-85 years with acute or convalescent COVID-19.

V and J are TRBV19 and TRBJ1-2; possible D gene TRBD1, 6 bases. The V gene lost 5 bases and the J gene lost 4 bases, with 20 bases spanning the gap. The CDR3 covers 16 residues. The germline CDR1 and CDR2 sequences are LNHDA and SQIVND (reference sequence). The CDR3 DNA reads TGTGCCAGTAGTTCCTCATCGGGGGGCGGAGGCTATGGCTACACCTTC. Its protein product is CASSSSSGGGGYGYTF.

The chain recombines TRBV5-8 with TRBJ1-2; TRBD1 agrees at 9 bases. The CDR3 contains 15 residues. Per germline, CDR1 SGHTS and CDR2 YDEGEE. V shed 4 bases, J shed 4 bases, and the junction held 8 bases outside the gene matches. CDR3 residues: CASSPGQGIVYGYTF. For the CDR3, the DNA is TGTGCCAGCAGCCCTGGACAGGGGATCGTCTATGGCTACACCTTC. Together with reference TRBV5-8 and TRBJ1-2, the CDR3 gives the full variable domain: EAGVTQSPTHLIKTRGQQATLRCSPISGHTSVYWYQQALGLGLQFLLWYDEGEERNRGNFPPRFSGRQFPNYSSELNVNALELEDSALYLCASSPGQGIVYGYTFGSGTRLTVV.

The J gene is TRBJ1-3, the V gene TRBV6-1; 9 positions match TRBD1. Germline V gene sequence: CDR1 MNHNS, CDR2 SASEGT. CDR3 length equals 18 residues. V lost 4 bases to trimming and J lost 0 bases; unmatched junction nucleotides: 10. CDR3 sequence (DNA): TGTGCCAGCAGTGGGGACAGGGCCGGGTTTAGCTCTGGAAACACCATATATTTT. It encodes CASSGDRAGFSSGNTIYF.

V usage is TRBV2 and J usage is TRBJ1-1, with a weak D call TRBD1 (5 bases). V lost 8 bases to trimming and J lost 1 base, with 14 bases between them. The CDR3 has 14 amino acids. In germline, CDR1 is SNHLY, CDR2 FYNNEI. The CDR3 sequence is CASARGGSNTEAFF. The CDR3 DNA follows: TGTGCCAGCGCTAGGGGCGGTTCGAACACTGAAGCTTTCTTT.

The chain carries TRBV19 and TRBJ1-5, with no clear D. CDR1 LNHDA and CDR2 SQIVND come from the germline V gene (reference sequence). Trimming removed 5 bases at V and 7 bases at J, with 15 bases between. The CDR3 is 14 amino acids. CDR3 in amino acids: CASSSGGVRQPQHF. The CDR3 DNA reads as TGTGCCAGTAGTTCTGGAGGAGTGAGACAGCCCCAGCATTTT.

As DNA, the CDR3 is TGTGCCAGCAGTCCTCTAGCGGGAGGTACCAATGAGCAGTTCTTC. As protein: CASSPLAGGTNEQFF. The chain carries TRBV28 and TRBJ2-1; TRBD2 aligns across 11 bases. CDR3 length: 15 residues. V trimming: 5 bases; J trimming: 6 bases; junction bases outside the gene matches: 6. Germline assignment: CDR1 MDHEN and CDR2 SYDVKM.

V and J are TRBV11-3 and TRBJ1-1; 9 bases align to TRBD1. From germline, CDR1 is SGHNT and CDR2 YENEEA. The CDR3 consists of 13 residues. Losses at the gene ends were 4 bases for V and 10 bases for J; bases not matched to a gene: 7. The CDR3, as DNA: TGTGCCAGCAGCTCGACAGGGGGTGTCGGAGCTTTCTTT. Its translation is CASSSTGGVGAFF.

This clone was picked up a small number of times. The chain combines TRBV28 with TRBJ1-6; D may be TRBD1 (6 bases). Trimming pared 8 bases from V and 9 bases from J, leaving 11 bases between. The CDR3 consists of 12 residues. CDR1 is MDHEN, CDR2 SYDVKM, per germline. Written as DNA, the CDR3 is TGTGCCAGCGTCCAGGGGCTTTCACCCCTCCACTTT. Amino acid sequence: CASVQGLSPLHF.

This clone has just one count. The V and J genes are TRBV6-5 and TRBJ2-1; 8 positions agree with TRBD2. Germline V gene data show CDR1 as MNHEY and CDR2 as SVGAGI. V was clipped by 6 bases and J by 6 bases; unmatched bases: 7. There are 14 residues in the CDR3. In nucleotides, the CDR3 is TGTGCCAGCAGAGGCGTCGGGGGGGCCAATGAGCAGTTCTTC. It translates to CASRGVGGANEQFF.

The chain joins TRBV4-3 to TRBJ2-7; the D is unclear. Germline V CDR1 and CDR2: LGHNA, YSLEER. This CDR3 has 13 amino acids. The V and J ends lost 4 bases and 2 bases respectively, with 9 bases between them. The CDR3 spells CASSPSTAYEQYF. CDR3 nucleotides: TGCGCCAGCAGCCCGTCTACCGCCTACGAGCAGTACTTC.

This rearrangement joins TRBV27 to TRBJ2-5; 10 bases are a match to TRBD2. Germline V gene lookup returns CDR1 MNHEY and CDR2 SMNVEV (reference sequence). CDR3 size: 17 residues. J was trimmed by 0 bases and V by 5 bases; bases with no gene match: 9. The CDR3 reads CASSPLGLADHQETQYF. DNA of the CDR3: TGTGCCAGCAGTCCCCTCGGACTAGCGGACCACCAAGAGACCCAGTACTTC.

This clone was counted a few times. The chain uses TRBV12-3 or TRBV12-4 and TRBJ1-3; TRBD1 might be the D (6 bases). The length of the CDR3 is 13 residues. The V end lost 5 bases, the J end lost 4 bases, and 9 bases lay between the germline ends. As DNA, the CDR3 is TGTGCCAGCAGTGAGACAGGAGGAAACACCATATATTTT. Its protein is CASSETGGNTIYF.

This clone was detected many times. The chain carries TRBV19 and TRBJ1-6, with D hard to call. Germline-derived CDR1 and CDR2 are LNHDA and SQIVND (reference sequence). Trimming removed 5 bases from V and 7 bases from J, with 9 bases in between. The CDR3 extends over 13 amino acids. CDR3 region: CASSPERNSPLHF. The CDR3 DNA sequence: TGTGCCAGTAGTCCCGAACGGAATTCACCCCTCCACTTT. Combining the CDR3 with reference TRBV19 and TRBJ1-6 gives the whole variable domain DGGITQSPKYLFRKEGQNVTLSCEQNLNHDAMYWYRQDPGQGLRLIYYSQIVNDFQKGDIAEGYSVSREKKESFPLTVTSAQKNPTAFYLCASSPERNSPLHFGNGTRLTVT.

The chain has TRBV11-2 and TRBJ2-1, with 9 bases fitting TRBD2. The CDR3 consists of 17 residues. The V and J ends lost 5 bases and 4 bases, in that order; junction bases with no gene match: 12. Germline CDR1 and CDR2: SGHAT and FQNNGV. The CDR3 DNA reads TGTGCCAGCAGCCCCCCCTTTGCGGGAGGGCCGTACAATGAGCAGTTCTTC. It encodes CASSPPFAGGPYNEQFF.

The chain is built from TRBV5-6 and TRBJ2-3, with D maybe TRBD1 (6 bases). Trimming removed 4 bases from V and 3 bases from J, with 9 bases in between. The CDR3 is 13 amino acids. The germline gives CDR1 SGHDT, CDR2 YYEEEE. As DNA, the CDR3 is TGTGCCAGCAGCGAGGACAGTACAGATACGCAGTATTTT. Its translation: CASSEDSTDTQYF.

DNA of the CDR3: TGCGCCAGCACTTTCGACGGGGGAACGAGCACTGAAGCTTTCTTT. Its protein product is CASTFDGGTSTEAFF. The V gene is TRBV5-1, the J gene TRBJ1-1, with D perhaps TRBD1 (5 bases). Germline V gene sequence: CDR1 SGHRS, CDR2 YFSETQ. CDR3 length: 15 amino acids. V shed 6 bases and J shed 4 bases, with 19 bases lying between them.

The rearrangement uses TRBV10-3 and TRBJ1-5; D not resolved. The germline gives CDR1 ENHRY, CDR2 SYGVKD. V gave up 5 bases and J gave up 4 bases, with 12 bases separating them. The CDR3 totals 14 residues. CDR3 loop: CAISSASGNQPQHF. For the CDR3, the DNA is TGTGCCATCAGTTCCGCCTCGGGGAATCAGCCCCAGCATTTT.

This chain joins TRBV27 and TRBJ1-6; tentative D call: TRBD1 (5 bases). This CDR3 spans 14 amino acids. CDR1 MNHEY and CDR2 SMNVEV come from the germline V gene (reference sequence). V was pared by 2 bases and J by 7 bases, with 9 bases between. CDR3 sequence reads: CASSLQGQNSPLHF. As DNA, the CDR3 is TGTGCCAGCAGTTTACAGGGCCAGAATTCACCCCTCCACTTT.

Only a few counts were recorded for this clone. V is TRBV7-8 and J is TRBJ2-2; D not resolved. The CDR3 contains 13 residues. Trimming removed 4 bases from V and 5 bases from J, with 8 bases in between. Germline assignment: CDR1 SGHVS and CDR2 FQNEAQ. CDR3 nucleotide sequence: TGTGCCAGCAGCTATGAGGAGACCGGGGAGCTGTTTTTT. It codes for CASSYEETGELFF. Variable domain in full (rest from reference TRBV7-8 and TRBJ2-2): GAGVSQSPRYKVAKRGQDVALRCDPISGHVSLFWYQQALGQGPEFLTYFQNEAQLDKSGLPSDRFFAERPEGSVSTLKIQRTQQEDSAVYLCASSYEETGELFFGEGSRLTVL.

The rearrangement uses TRBV9 and TRBJ1-2; TRBD1 matches at 7 bases. With 3 bases clipped from V and 4 bases from J, the junction kept 21 bases outside the gene matches. CDR3 size: 19 residues. From germline, CDR1 is SGDLS and CDR2 YYNGEE. CDR3 residues: CASSGDLTGGGAKAYGYTF. CDR3 nucleotide sequence: TGTGCCAGCAGCGGGGACCTGACCGGAGGGGGCGCAAAGGCCTATGGCTACACCTTC.

This CDR3 reads CASSEPRREGIGEQFF. In DNA, the CDR3 is TGCGCCAGCAGTGAGCCCAGGCGGGAGGGAATAGGCGAGCAGTTCTTC. The V and J genes are TRBV5-1 and TRBJ2-1; 9 positions match TRBD2. Germline V gene data show CDR1 as SGHRS and CDR2 as YFSETQ. Trimming cost V 5 bases and J 10 bases; bases outside gene matches: 16. This CDR3 is built from 16 residues.

The chain recombines TRBV7-6 with TRBJ2-3, with TRBD2 identical over 8 bases. This CDR3 spans 17 amino acids. V trimming: 5 bases; J trimming: 3 bases; junction bases outside the gene matches: 13. Per germline, CDR1 SGHVS and CDR2 FNYEAQ. The CDR3 sequence: CASSARASGGQTDTQYF. In nucleotides, the CDR3 is TGTGCCAGCAGCGCCCGTGCGAGCGGGGGTCAGACAGATACGCAGTATTTT.